One and the same sample provided the 9 T cell receptor beta chains below, sequenced in a study of control samples from healthy donors and cancer patients (dated by TCRdb to 2018 to 2020). Library preparation employed the immunoSEQ multiplex PCR assay. TCRdb carries this immuneACCESS record with in-frame sequences only. Its versions omit some clonotypes, under half of them owing to an unresolved V gene in the studies checked, with the rest unexplained. This sample comprises roughly 150,000 clones, approximately 88% of them detected only once. The ten largest make up less than 5% of the sample. Input material: blood. Receptors were obtained from a man aged 25 to 40 in good health.

The chain employs TRBV4-3 and TRBJ2-7; 10 nucleotides agree with TRBD2. Germline CDR1 LGHNA, CDR2 YSLEER. This CDR3 contains 16 residues. V dropped 0 bases and J dropped 6; count of bases not matched to a gene: 8. The CDR3 is CASSQDGPSGSIEQYF. The CDR3 coding sequence is TGCGCCAGCAGCCAAGATGGGCCTAGCGGGAGCATCGAGCAGTACTTC.

The chain joins TRBV6-1 to TRBJ1-1, with a tentative D call TRBD1 (5 bases). The V gene lost 4 bases and the J gene lost 1 base, with 22 bases spanning the gap. Germline V gene lookup returns CDR1 MNHNS and CDR2 SASEGT. The CDR3 totals 18 residues. CDR3 residues: CASSASRDGPPGNTEAFF. Here the CDR3 DNA reads TGTGCCAGCAGTGCGAGCCGGGACGGGCCCCCGGGGAACACTGAAGCTTTCTTT.

This clone was seen once. The chain joins TRBV3-1 (or the pseudogene TRBV3-2) to TRBJ1-1; a possible D gene is TRBD1 (5 bases). CDR1 and CDR2 from the germline V gene are LGHDT and YNNKEL (reference sequence). Trimming cost V 4 bases and J 0 bases, with 12 bases left between them. The CDR3 loop spans 15 amino acids. Written as DNA, the CDR3 is TGTGCCAGCAGCCCAAACAGGCCCCTGAACACTGAAGCTTTCTTT. Amino acids: CASSPNRPLNTEAFF.

This rearrangement joins TRBV6-2 or TRBV6-3 to TRBJ2-6, with 9 bases that match TRBD1. Germline V gives CDR1 MNHEY, CDR2 SVGEGT. The CDR3 covers 18 residues. After removal of 6 bases from V and 0 bases from J, the junction contained 9 bases not matched to a gene. This CDR3 reads CASSATGTGFSGANVLTF. DNA for the CDR3: TGTGCCAGCAGCGCCACCGGGACAGGGTTCTCTGGGGCCAACGTCCTGACTTTC.

The chain uses TRBV29-1 and TRBJ2-1, with 10 bases that match TRBD2. Per the germline V gene, CDR1 is SQVTM and CDR2 is ANQGSEA. V shed 2 bases and J 6 bases; nucleotides not matched to a gene: 19. There are 19 residues in the CDR3. DNA for the CDR3: TGCAGCGTTGAAATGGGGAGGGTTTCACGGACTAGCGGATTCAATGAGCAGTTCTTC. It is translated as CSVEMGRVSRTSGFNEQFF.

The CDR3 region has the DNA TGTGCCATCAGTGAGTCCGGGACTAGACCTCCCAATGAGCAGTTCTTC. Translation gives CAISESGTRPPNEQFF. This chain joins TRBV10-3 and TRBJ2-1, with 8 bases matching TRBD2. The CDR3 contains 16 residues. With V trimmed by 0 bases and J by 6 bases, 7 bases remained unmatched. Germline V gene data show CDR1 as ENHRY and CDR2 as SYGVKD.

This clone has just one count. The gene calls are TRBV6-5 and TRBJ2-5; D gene ambiguous. This CDR3 has 11 residues. Germline V lookup: CDR1 MNHEY, CDR2 SVGAGI. V gave up 5 bases and J gave up 7 bases, with 8 bases separating them. CDR3 DNA sequence: TGTGCCAGCAGTAGTGAGGTGACCCAGTACTTC. Protein: CASSSEVTQYF.

The rearrangement joins TRBV21-1 to TRBJ2-7; the DNA was not used to check the table's D call, TRBD1. TRBV21-1 is labeled a pseudogene. The CDR3 length is 14 residues. CDR3 sequence: CASSKVSGHYEQYF. The CDR3 DNA reads TGTGCCAGCAGCAAAGTGTCTGGACACTACGAGCAGTACTTC.

This chain links TRBV18 with TRBJ2-7, with 9 bases fitting TRBD1. Germline CDR1 KGHSH, CDR2 LQKENI. The CDR3 sequence is 14 residues long. The V segment lost 3 bases and the J segment 2 bases; nucleotides outside the gene matches: 2. The DNA of the CDR3 is TGTGCCAGCTCACCCGGGACAGGGACCTACGAGCAGTACTTC. This sequence encodes CASSPGTGTYEQYF. Full variable domain (remainder filled in from reference TRBV18 and TRBJ2-7): NAGVMQNPRHLVRRRGQEARLRCSPMKGHSHVYWYRQLPEEGLKFMVYLQKENIIDESGMPKERFSAEFPKEGPSILRIQQVVRGDSAAYFCASSPGTGTYEQYFGPGTRLTVT.